A single sample gave rise to the 24 T cell receptor beta chains below, sequenced in a study of shared clonotypes between healthy human individuals. Here immunoSEQ multiplex PCR was the method, and the copy in TCRdb shows in-frame clones only, minus some. Of approximately 1.5 million clones listed, nearly 99% are singletons. Input material: naive CD4+ T cells sorted from blood. Subset denoted: CD45RA+ positively selected. The receptor source for this set is a man between 25 and 39 years old in good health.

This chain connects TRBV7-9 to TRBJ1-2; D unclear. Trimming shortened V by 5 bases and J by 6 bases, and 7 bases separated the two germline ends. The CDR3 spans 11 residues. In germline, CDR1 is SEHNR, CDR2 FQNEAQ (reference sequence). CDR3 in DNA: TGTGCCAGCAGCCGCTTAGATGGCTACACCTTC. This sequence encodes CASSRLDGYTF.

This chain links TRBV7-9 with TRBJ2-3, with D perhaps being TRBD1 or TRBD2 (5 bases each). Trimming pared 7 bases from V and 2 bases from J, leaving 13 bases between. The germline V gene encodes CDR1 SEHNR and CDR2 FQNEAQ (reference sequence). This CDR3 is 14 amino acids long. Here the CDR3 reads CASTEGPYTDTQYF. In DNA, the CDR3 is TGTGCCAGCACCGAGGGACCGTACACAGATACGCAGTATTTT.

The chain uses TRBV19 and TRBJ2-3; TRBD2 agrees at 12 bases. Germline lookup yields CDR1 LNHDA and CDR2 SQIVND (reference sequence). This CDR3 has 19 amino acids. Unmatched junction bases numbered 14, after V lost 6 bases and J lost 1 base. The CDR3 is CASRSLRLAGDGGTDTQYF. The CDR3 DNA is TGTGCCAGTAGGAGTTTGAGACTAGCGGGAGACGGAGGCACAGATACGCAGTATTTT.

A word on this clone: This sample includes further DNA sequences coding for the same CDR3. The chain employs TRBV28 and TRBJ2-7, with D unclear. Trimming stripped 4 bases from V and 0 bases from J, with 7 bases between. Germline values: CDR1 MDHEN, CDR2 SYDVKM. The CDR3 is 13 residues long. The CDR3: CASSSGSSYEQYF. CDR3 bases: TGTGCCAGCAGTTCCGGCAGCTCCTACGAGCAGTACTTC.

The rearrangement uses TRBV5-4 and TRBJ2-6; 8 bases are shared with TRBD1. The trim removed 6 bases at V and 0 bases at J, leaving 2 bases unmatched. Germline CDR1 SGHNT, CDR2 YYREEE (reference sequence). The CDR3 is 15 amino acids. The CDR3 DNA is TGTGCCAGCACAGGGGGCGTCTCTGGGGCCAACGTCCTGACTTTC. Amino acid sequence: CASTGGVSGANVLTF.

CDR3 amino acids: CSANTAIRGGYTF. As DNA, the CDR3 is TGCAGCGCCAATACCGCCATCCGAGGTGGCTACACCTTC. This chain links TRBV29-1 with TRBJ1-2, with no clear D. Germline V gene data show CDR1 as SQVTM and CDR2 as ANQGSEA. Trimming removed 7 bases from V and 7 bases from J, with 19 bases in between. The CDR3 runs to 13 residues.

Concerning this clone: This CDR3 is also generated by other DNA sequences in the sample. The chain links TRBV18 to TRBJ1-5; no reliable D call. Germline V CDR1 and CDR2: KGHSH, LQKENI. The CDR3 spans 15 residues. Trimming pared 1 base from V and 0 bases from J, leaving 7 bases between. The CDR3 nucleotides read TGTGCCAGCTCACCACTAGGAGATAGCAATCAGCCCCAGCATTTT. This sequence encodes CASSPLGDSNQPQHF.

The V gene is TRBV11-2, the J gene TRBJ2-7, with 7 bases fitting TRBD2. The germline V gene has CDR1 SGHAT and CDR2 FQNNGV. This CDR3 is built from 14 residues. The V and J ends lost 6 bases and 2 bases, in that order; junction bases with no gene match: 7. Here the CDR3 DNA reads TGTGCCAGCAGTCCGCGGACTAGTACCTACGAGCAGTACTTC. This gives the protein CASSPRTSTYEQYF.

V usage is TRBV6-5 and J usage is TRBJ2-7, with 7 bases identical to TRBD1. Per germline, CDR1 MNHEY and CDR2 SVGAGI. This CDR3 contains 13 residues. The J segment lost 6 bases and the V segment lost 6 bases, leaving 8 bases of the junction unmatched. This CDR3 is CASRPTGLSEQYF. Written as DNA, the CDR3 is TGTGCCAGCAGACCGACAGGGCTTTCCGAGCAGTACTTC.

The chain links TRBV28 to TRBJ1-4; D not resolved. CDR1 MDHEN and CDR2 SYDVKM come from the germline V gene. Trimming cost V 2 bases and J 4 bases, with 5 bases left between them. The CDR3 has 13 residues. The CDR3 sequence is CASSLQNNEKLFF. Here the CDR3 DNA reads TGTGCCAGCAGTTTACAGAATAATGAAAAACTGTTTTTT. Based on the CDR3 plus reference TRBV28 and TRBJ1-4, the full variable domain is DVKVTQSSRYLVKRTGEKVFLECVQDMDHENMFWYRQDPGLGLRLIYFSYDVKMKEKGDIPEGYSVSREKKERFSLILESASTNQTSMYLCASSLQNNEKLFFGSGTQLSVL.

This chain links TRBV7-9 with TRBJ1-1; 9 nucleotides agree with TRBD1. This CDR3 comprises 13 residues. CDR1 and CDR2 from the germline V gene are SEHNR and FQNEAQ (reference sequence). V dropped 3 bases and J dropped 10; count of bases not matched to a gene: 6. The CDR3 sequence: CASSFSDRGVAFF. Here the CDR3 DNA reads TGTGCCAGCAGCTTCTCGGACAGGGGCGTAGCTTTCTTT.

V and J are TRBV6-6 and TRBJ1-5; tentatively, D is TRBD1 (5 bases). This CDR3 has 15 amino acids. Trimming took off 4 bases at V and 0 bases at J, with 10 bases between the two ends. Germline CDR1 MNHNY, CDR2 SVGAGI (reference sequence). Here the CDR3 DNA reads TGTGCCAGCAGTTCGACGGGGGATAGCAATCAGCCCCAGCATTTT. This gives the protein CASSSTGDSNQPQHF.

The chain joins TRBV7-2 to TRBJ2-7; TRBD1 aligns across 8 bases. J was trimmed by 5 bases and V by 6 bases; bases with no gene match: 6. The CDR3 has 13 amino acids. Germline lookup yields CDR1 SGHTA and CDR2 FQGNSA. The CDR3 DNA reads TGTGCCAGCAGTGGGCAGGGGGCGCACGAGCAGTACTTC. This codes for CASSGQGAHEQYF.

V and J are TRBV29-1 and TRBJ2-7, with 8 bases matching TRBD2. V was pared by 4 bases and J by 0 bases, with 8 bases of the junction left unmatched. The CDR3 spans 15 residues. Germline CDR1 SQVTM, CDR2 ANQGSEA. CDR3 DNA: TGCAGCGTTGTACTAGCGGATTACCCCTCCTACGAGCAGTACTTC. This translates into CSVVLADYPSYEQYF.

The chain has TRBV18 and TRBJ2-1, with D uncertain. This CDR3 is 16 amino acids long. CDR1 and CDR2 (germline): KGHSH, LQKENI. V was shortened by 0 bases and J by 2 bases, with 11 bases between the two germline ends. CDR3 sequence reads: CASSPPSVRTYNEQFF. The CDR3 DNA follows: TGTGCCAGCTCACCACCGTCGGTACGAACCTACAATGAGCAGTTCTTC.

The rearrangement links TRBV5-4 to TRBJ1-1, with D unresolved. This CDR3 is built from 15 residues. V gave up 1 base and J gave up 0 bases, with 10 bases separating them. The germline gives CDR1 SGHNT, CDR2 YYREEE (reference sequence). The CDR3 nucleotides are TGTGCCAGCAGCTTGTATGCAGGCATGAACACTGAAGCTTTCTTT. This encodes CASSLYAGMNTEAFF.

The V call is TRBV7-2, the J call TRBJ2-3; the D is unclear. Trimming cost V 1 base and J 0 bases, with 11 bases left between them. From germline, CDR1 is SGHTA and CDR2 FQGNSA. The CDR3 contains 16 residues. CDR3 bases: TGTGCCAGCAGCTTAGGCGCACTAAAGAGCACAGATACGCAGTATTTT. Its protein is CASSLGALKSTDTQYF.

This clone was seen only once. The chain employs TRBV18 and TRBJ2-6; the D gene is possibly TRBD2 (6 bases). The CDR3 runs to 16 residues. Germline V gene lookup returns CDR1 KGHSH and CDR2 LQKENI. V was pared by 2 bases and J by 2 bases, with 10 bases between. The CDR3 reads CASSPGGSPGANVLTF. CDR3 nucleotide sequence: TGTGCCAGCTCACCAGGAGGGTCCCCTGGGGCCAACGTCCTGACTTTC.

Worth noting for this clone: The sample has other DNA sequences that encode this CDR3 too. V gene TRBV18 combines with J gene TRBJ2-1; TRBD2 might be the D (5 bases). The CDR3 runs 15 residues. Looked up from germline, CDR1 is KGHSH and CDR2 is LQKENI. The V gene lost 3 bases and the J gene lost 0 bases, with 9 bases spanning the gap. The CDR3 loop is CASSPLGSSYNEQFF. The CDR3 DNA reads as TGTGCCAGCTCACCCTTGGGGAGCTCCTACAATGAGCAGTTCTTC. Full variable domain (rest looked up from reference TRBV18 and TRBJ2-1): NAGVMQNPRHLVRRRGQEARLRCSPMKGHSHVYWYRQLPEEGLKFMVYLQKENIIDESGMPKERFSAEFPKEGPSILRIQQVVRGDSAAYFCASSPLGSSYNEQFFGPGTRLTVL.

The chain uses TRBV14 and TRBJ1-2; 8 bases map to TRBD1. Germline CDR1 is SGHDN and CDR2 is FVKESK. The CDR3 runs 17 residues. V lost 4 bases, J lost 6 bases, and 16 bases stayed unmatched. The CDR3 region is CASSPLTSWTGNDGYTF. DNA for the CDR3: TGTGCCAGCAGCCCACTGACCTCATGGACAGGGAACGATGGCTACACCTTC.

This clone was seen only once. The chain is built from TRBV6-1 and TRBJ2-3; TRBD2 might be the D (6 bases). Per the germline V gene, CDR1 is MNHNS and CDR2 is SASEGT. The CDR3 runs to 15 residues. V gave up 7 bases and J gave up 5 bases, with 19 bases separating them. The CDR3 bases are TGTGCCAGCACCAGACTAGATACGATCCTAGATACGCAGTATTTT. This codes for CASTRLDTILDTQYF.

The gene calls are TRBV5-1 and TRBJ1-3, with TRBD1 matching 9 bases. CDR1 is SGHRS, CDR2 YFSETQ, per germline. V lost 4 bases to trimming and J lost 0 bases; unmatched junction nucleotides: 5. The CDR3 has 16 residues. CDR3: CASSITGGSSGNTIYF. The CDR3 bases are TGCGCCAGCAGCATTACAGGGGGCTCCTCTGGAAACACCATATATTTT. Together with reference TRBV5-1 and TRBJ1-3, the CDR3 gives the full variable domain: KAGVTQTPRYLIKTRGQQVTLSCSPISGHRSVSWYQQTPGQGLQFLFEYFSETQRNKGNFPGRFSGRQFSNSRSEMNVSTLELGDSALYLCASSITGGSSGNTIYFGEGSWLTVV.

The gene calls are TRBV5-1 and TRBJ1-1; D gene unclear. This CDR3 region has 13 residues. The germline gives CDR1 SGHRS, CDR2 YFSETQ. Trimming took 0 bases from V and 8 from J, leaving 11 bases between them. This chain's CDR3 is CASSLVLAAEAFF. CDR3 nucleotides: TGCGCCAGCAGCTTGGTCTTGGCAGCAGAAGCTTTCTTT.

The V call is TRBV15, the J call TRBJ2-7; 7 bases are shared with TRBD1. The V and J ends lost 0 bases and 3 bases, in that order; junction bases with no gene match: 8. The CDR3 covers 16 residues. Germline V gives CDR1 LNHNV, CDR2 YYDKDF (reference sequence). This chain's CDR3 is CATSRERQGRVYEQYF. The CDR3 DNA sequence: TGTGCCACCAGCAGAGAGCGACAGGGAAGGGTCTACGAGCAGTACTTC.